Reported below is one T cell receptor (beta chain). Antigen: not known. The PCR contained 60 Vbeta and 13 Jbeta primers. The repertoire was sequenced with immunoSEQ multiplex PCR; TCRdb's copy has only in-frame clones and lacks some. This repertoire includes about 200,000 clones. This record comes from a study of cytomegalovirus exposure and HLA in healthy donors. V dropped 7 bases and J dropped 2 bases, with 15 bases sitting between them. Germline V gene lookup returns CDR1 SGHRS and CDR2 YFSETQ. The CDR3 extends over 14 amino acids. Study-level points and caveats: Across all donors, roughly uniform sequencing depth was an assumption of the presence/absence analyses. Most TCR sequences were uncommon, yet certain public TCRs appeared in many donors.

Nominally healthy donors provided the samples, though records likely missed some immune exposures. The sample was PBMCs. The chain carries TRBV5-1 and TRBJ1-1; no clear D gene. The origin of this receptor is a boy aged 5 to 17 in good health and CMV-seronegative. For the CDR3, the DNA is TGCGCCAGCTCAAACGGAGCCCCAAACACTGAAGCTTTCTTT. This sequence encodes CASSNGAPNTEAFF.